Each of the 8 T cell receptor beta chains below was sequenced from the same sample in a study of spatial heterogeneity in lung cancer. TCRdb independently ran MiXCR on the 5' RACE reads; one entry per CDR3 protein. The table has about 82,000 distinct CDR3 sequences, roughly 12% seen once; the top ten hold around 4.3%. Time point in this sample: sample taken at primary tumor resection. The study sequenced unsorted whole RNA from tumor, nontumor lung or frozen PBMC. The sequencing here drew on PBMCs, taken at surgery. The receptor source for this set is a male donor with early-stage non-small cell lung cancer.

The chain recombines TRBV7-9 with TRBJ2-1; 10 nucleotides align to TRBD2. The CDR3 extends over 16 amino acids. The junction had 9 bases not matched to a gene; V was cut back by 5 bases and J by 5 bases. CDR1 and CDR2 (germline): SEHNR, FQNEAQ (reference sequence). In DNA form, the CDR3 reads TGTGCCAGCAGCCCTCAGGCGCTAGCGGGGGACAATGAGCAGTTCTTC. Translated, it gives CASSPQALAGDNEQFF.

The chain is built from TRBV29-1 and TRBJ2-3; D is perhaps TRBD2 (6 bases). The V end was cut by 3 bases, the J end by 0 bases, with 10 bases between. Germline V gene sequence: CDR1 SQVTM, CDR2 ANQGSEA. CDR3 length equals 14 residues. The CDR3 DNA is TGCAGCGTTGATCGGCGGGATAGCACAGATACGCAGTATTTT. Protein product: CSVDRRDSTDTQYF.

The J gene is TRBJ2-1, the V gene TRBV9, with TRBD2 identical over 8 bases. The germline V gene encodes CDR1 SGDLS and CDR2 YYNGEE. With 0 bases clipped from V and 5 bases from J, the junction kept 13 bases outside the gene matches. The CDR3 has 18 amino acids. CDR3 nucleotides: TGTGCCAGCAGCGTAGCTACGGGAGCTGTGCGGGAGGACAATGAGCAGTTCTTC. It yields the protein CASSVATGAVREDNEQFF.

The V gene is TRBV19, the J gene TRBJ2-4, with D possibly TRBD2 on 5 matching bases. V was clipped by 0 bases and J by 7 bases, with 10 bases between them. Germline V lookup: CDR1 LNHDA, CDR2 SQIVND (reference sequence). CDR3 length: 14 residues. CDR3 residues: CASSIDGVRNIQYF. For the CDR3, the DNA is TGTGCCAGTAGTATAGACGGGGTTCGGAACATTCAGTACTTC.

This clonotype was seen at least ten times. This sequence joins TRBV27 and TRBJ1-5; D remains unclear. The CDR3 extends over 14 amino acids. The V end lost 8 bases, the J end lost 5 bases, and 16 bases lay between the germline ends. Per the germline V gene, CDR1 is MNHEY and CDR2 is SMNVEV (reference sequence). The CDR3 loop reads CASFDSRAHQPQHF. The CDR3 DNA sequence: TGTGCCAGCTTCGATTCTCGGGCCCATCAGCCCCAGCATTTT.

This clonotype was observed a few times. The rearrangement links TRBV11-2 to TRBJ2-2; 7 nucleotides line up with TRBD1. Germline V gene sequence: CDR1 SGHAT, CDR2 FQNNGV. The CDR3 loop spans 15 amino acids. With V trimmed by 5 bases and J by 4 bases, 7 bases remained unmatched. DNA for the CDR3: TGTGCCAGCAGCGCCATGACAGGGAGCACCGGGGAGCTGTTTTTT. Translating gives CASSAMTGSTGELFF.

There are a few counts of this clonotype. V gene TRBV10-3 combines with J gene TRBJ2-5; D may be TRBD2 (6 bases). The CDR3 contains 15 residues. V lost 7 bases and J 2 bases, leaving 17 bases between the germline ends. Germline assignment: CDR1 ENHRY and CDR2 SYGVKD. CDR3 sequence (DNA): TGTGCCATCAAAGGGAGCGGGCAAATACAAGAGACCCAGTACTTC. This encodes CAIKGSGQIQETQYF.

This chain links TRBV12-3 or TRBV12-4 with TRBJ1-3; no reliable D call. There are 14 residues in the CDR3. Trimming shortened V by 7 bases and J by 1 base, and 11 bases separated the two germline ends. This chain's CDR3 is CASTPSDSGNTIYF. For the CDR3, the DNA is TGTGCCAGCACCCCTAGCGATTCTGGAAACACCATATATTTT.